This T cell receptor (beta chain) was captured in a study of blood T cell repertoires in COVID-19. Clones were sequenced by immunoSEQ multiplex PCR, and TCRdb holds only the in-frame ones, with some missing. The repertoire consists of over 200,000 clones, with approximately 84% occurring once and the leading ten covering 4.4%. This CDR3 spans 17 amino acids. The trim removed 4 bases at V and 3 bases at J, leaving 7 bases unmatched. Germline V lookup: CDR1 SGHNT, CDR2 YYREEE (reference sequence). This receptor was taken from a man aged 45-60 years with active or convalescent COVID-19. This rearrangement joins TRBV5-4 to TRBJ2-3; 14 nucleotides align to TRBD2. The sequenced material came from peripheral blood. Written as DNA, the CDR3 is TGTGCCAGCAGCATGGGACTAGCGGGGGCGGGTACAGATACGCAGTATTTT. Amino acid sequence: CASSMGLAGAGTDTQYF.